The 5 T cell receptor beta chains in this list originate from one sample, sequenced in a study of control samples from healthy donors and cancer patients. The table came from immunoSEQ multiplex PCR; TCRdb's copy has only in-frame clones and leaves some out. Here the sample spans about 27,000 clones, approximately 91% being singletons. The sequenced sample consisted of PBMCs. The receptors derive from a man aged 45-65 years with lung cancer.

This clone was found once. The chain carries TRBV2 and TRBJ1-1; perhaps TRBD1 as D (6 bases). The length of the CDR3 is 15 residues. Germline V gives CDR1 SNHLY, CDR2 FYNNEI. Trimming took 4 bases from V and 0 from J, leaving 12 bases between them. CDR3 nucleotide sequence: TGTGCCAGCAGTGTTGGACAGCCGATGAACACTGAAGCTTTCTTT. As protein: CASSVGQPMNTEAFF.

The chain has TRBV14 and TRBJ2-3; D call uncertain. Per germline, CDR1 SGHDN and CDR2 FVKESK. With 1 base removed from V and 10 bases from J, the gap between germline ends came to 12 bases. This CDR3 spans 13 amino acids. CDR3 amino acids: CASSQAQNGAQYF. The CDR3 bases are TGTGCCAGCAGCCAAGCTCAGAACGGAGCGCAGTATTTT. The full variable domain, rest sourced from reference TRBV14 and TRBJ2-3, is EAGVTQFPSHSVIEKGQTVTLRCDPISGHDNLYWYRRVMGKEIKFLLHFVKESKQDESGMPNNRFLAERTGGTYSTLKVQPAELEDSGVYFCASSQAQNGAQYFGPGTRLTVL.

This chain connects TRBV11-1 to TRBJ2-2, with D hard to call. The germline CDR1 and CDR2 sequences are SGHAT and FQDESV (reference sequence). The CDR3 covers 14 residues. The V gene lost 7 bases and the J gene lost 3 bases, with 12 bases spanning the gap. The CDR3 protein is CASTPLVDTGELFF. CDR3 bases: TGTGCCAGCACCCCTCTCGTGGACACCGGGGAGCTGTTTTTT.

This chain joins TRBV7-2 and TRBJ2-3; D may be TRBD2 (7 bases). This CDR3 is 15 amino acids long. The germline V and J ends were trimmed by 3 bases and 5 bases, with 15 bases remaining between them. Germline V lookup: CDR1 SGHTA, CDR2 FQGNSA. The CDR3 loop is CASSFGGAGKDTQYF. In DNA form, the CDR3 reads TGTGCCAGCAGCTTTGGGGGGGCCGGAAAAGATACGCAGTATTTT.

J is TRBJ1-6 and V is TRBV7-2, with D possibly TRBD1 on 5 matching bases. The CDR3 length is 15 residues. The germline V gene has CDR1 SGHTA and CDR2 FQGNSA. Trimming removed 1 base at V and 8 bases at J, with 12 bases between. DNA for the CDR3: TGTGCCAGCAGCTTAGGGGCAGGGCAGGATTCACCCCTCCACTTT. Translated: CASSLGAGQDSPLHF.